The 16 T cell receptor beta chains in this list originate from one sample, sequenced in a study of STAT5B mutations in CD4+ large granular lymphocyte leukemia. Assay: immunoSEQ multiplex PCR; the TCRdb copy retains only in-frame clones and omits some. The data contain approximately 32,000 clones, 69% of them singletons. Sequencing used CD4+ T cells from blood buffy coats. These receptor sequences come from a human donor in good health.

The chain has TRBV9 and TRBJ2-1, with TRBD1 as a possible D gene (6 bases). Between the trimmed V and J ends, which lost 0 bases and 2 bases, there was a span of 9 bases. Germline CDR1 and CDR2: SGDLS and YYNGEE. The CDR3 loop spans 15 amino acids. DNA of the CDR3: TGTGCCAGCAGCGTAGATGGGGGCACCTACAATGAGCAGTTCTTC. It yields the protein CASSVDGGTYNEQFF. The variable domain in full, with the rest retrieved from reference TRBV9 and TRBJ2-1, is DSGVTQTPKHLITATGQRVTLRCSPRSGDLSVYWYQQSLDQGLQFLIQYYNGEERAKGNILERFSAQQFPDLHSELNLSSLELGDSALYFCASSVDGGTYNEQFFGPGTRLTVL.

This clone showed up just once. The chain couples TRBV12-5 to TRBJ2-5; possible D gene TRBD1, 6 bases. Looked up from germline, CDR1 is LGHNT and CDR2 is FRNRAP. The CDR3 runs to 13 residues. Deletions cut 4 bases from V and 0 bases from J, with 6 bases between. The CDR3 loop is CASGSGDQETQYF. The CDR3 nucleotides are TGTGCTAGTGGTTCAGGGGACCAAGAGACCCAGTACTTC. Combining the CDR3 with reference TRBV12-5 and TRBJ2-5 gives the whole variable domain DARVTQTPRHKVTEMGQEVTMRCQPILGHNTVFWYRQTMMQGLELLAYFRNRAPLDDSGMPKDRFSAEMPDATLATLKIQPSEPRDSAVYFCASGSGDQETQYFGPGTRLLVL.

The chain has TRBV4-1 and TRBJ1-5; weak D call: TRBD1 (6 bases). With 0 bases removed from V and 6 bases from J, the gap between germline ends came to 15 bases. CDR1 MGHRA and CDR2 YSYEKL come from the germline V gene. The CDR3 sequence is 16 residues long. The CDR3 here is CASSQEPAGVGQPQHF. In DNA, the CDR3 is TGCGCCAGCAGCCAAGAACCCGCAGGGGTAGGTCAGCCCCAGCATTTT.

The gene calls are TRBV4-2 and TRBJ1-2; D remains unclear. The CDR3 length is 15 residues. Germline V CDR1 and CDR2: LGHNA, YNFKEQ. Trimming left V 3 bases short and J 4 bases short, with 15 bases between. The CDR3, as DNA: TGTGCCAGCAGCCATGCGGTAGAGGTCTTCTATGGCTACACCTTC. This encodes CASSHAVEVFYGYTF.

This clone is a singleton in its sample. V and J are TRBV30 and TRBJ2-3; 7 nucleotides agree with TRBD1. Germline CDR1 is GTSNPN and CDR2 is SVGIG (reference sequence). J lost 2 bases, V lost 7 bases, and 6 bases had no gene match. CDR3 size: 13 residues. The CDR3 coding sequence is TGTGCCTTTCGACAGGGAATCACAGATACGCAGTATTTT. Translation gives CAFRQGITDTQYF.

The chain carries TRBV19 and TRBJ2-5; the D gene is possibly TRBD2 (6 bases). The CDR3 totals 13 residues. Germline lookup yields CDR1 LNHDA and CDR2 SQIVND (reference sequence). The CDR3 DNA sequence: TGTGCGACTGCCCCGCAGGGAGGTGAGACCCAGTACTTC. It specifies CATAPQGGETQYF.

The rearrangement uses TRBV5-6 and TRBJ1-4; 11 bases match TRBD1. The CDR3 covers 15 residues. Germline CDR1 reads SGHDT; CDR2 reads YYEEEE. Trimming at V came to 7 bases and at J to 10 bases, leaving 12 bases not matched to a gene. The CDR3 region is CASSPSGTGGGKLFF. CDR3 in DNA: TGTGCCAGCTCACCGTCCGGGACAGGGGGTGGAAAACTGTTTTTT. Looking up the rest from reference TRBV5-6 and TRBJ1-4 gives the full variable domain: DAGVTQSPTHLIKTRGQQVTLRCSPKSGHDTVSWYQQALGQGPQFIFQYYEEEERQRGNFPDRFSGHQFPNYSSELNVNALLLGDSALYLCASSPSGTGGGKLFFGSGTQLSVL.

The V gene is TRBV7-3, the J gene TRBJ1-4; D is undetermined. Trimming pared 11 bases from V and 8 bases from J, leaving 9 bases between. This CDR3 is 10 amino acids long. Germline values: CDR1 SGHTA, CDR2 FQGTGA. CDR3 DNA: TGTGCCGCGGGAAGAGAAAAACTGTTTTTT. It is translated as CAAGREKLFF.

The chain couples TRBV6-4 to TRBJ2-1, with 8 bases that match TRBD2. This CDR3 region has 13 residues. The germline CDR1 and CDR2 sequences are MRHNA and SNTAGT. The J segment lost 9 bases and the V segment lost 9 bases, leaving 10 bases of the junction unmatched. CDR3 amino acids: CASATGGHGEQFF. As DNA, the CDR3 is TGTGCCAGTGCAACGGGGGGGCATGGTGAGCAGTTCTTC.

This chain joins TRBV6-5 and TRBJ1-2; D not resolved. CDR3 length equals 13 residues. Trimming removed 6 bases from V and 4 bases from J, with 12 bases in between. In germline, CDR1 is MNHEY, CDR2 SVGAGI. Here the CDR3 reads CASRNPPSYGYTF. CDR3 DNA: TGTGCCAGCAGGAATCCCCCCAGCTATGGCTACACCTTC.

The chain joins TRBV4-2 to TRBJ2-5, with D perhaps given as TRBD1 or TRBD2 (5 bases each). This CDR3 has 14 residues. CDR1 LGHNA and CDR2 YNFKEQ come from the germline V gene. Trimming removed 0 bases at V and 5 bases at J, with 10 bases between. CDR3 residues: CASSQDRVAETQYF. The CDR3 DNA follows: TGTGCCAGCAGCCAAGACAGGGTAGCGGAGACCCAGTACTTC.

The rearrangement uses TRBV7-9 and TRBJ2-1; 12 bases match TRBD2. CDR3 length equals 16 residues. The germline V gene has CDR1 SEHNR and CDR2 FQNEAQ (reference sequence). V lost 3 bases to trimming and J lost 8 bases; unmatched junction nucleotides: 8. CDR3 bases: TGTGCCAGCAGCTTCTGGCTAGCGGGGGGGCAGGATGAGCAGTTCTTC. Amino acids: CASSFWLAGGQDEQFF.

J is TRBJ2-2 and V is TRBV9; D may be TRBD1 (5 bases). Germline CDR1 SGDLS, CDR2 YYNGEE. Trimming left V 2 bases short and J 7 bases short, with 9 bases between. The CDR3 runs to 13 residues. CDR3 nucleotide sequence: TGTGCCAGCAGCGTCTCAGGGTTCGGGGAGCTGTTTTTT. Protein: CASSVSGFGELFF. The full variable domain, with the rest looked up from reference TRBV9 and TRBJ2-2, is DSGVTQTPKHLITATGQRVTLRCSPRSGDLSVYWYQQSLDQGLQFLIQYYNGEERAKGNILERFSAQQFPDLHSELNLSSLELGDSALYFCASSVSGFGELFFGEGSRLTVL.

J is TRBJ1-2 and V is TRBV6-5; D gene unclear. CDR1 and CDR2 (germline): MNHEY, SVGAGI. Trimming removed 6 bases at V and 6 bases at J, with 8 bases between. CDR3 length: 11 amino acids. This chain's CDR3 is CASRRGDGYTF. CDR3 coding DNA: TGTGCCAGCAGGCGGGGTGATGGCTACACCTTC.

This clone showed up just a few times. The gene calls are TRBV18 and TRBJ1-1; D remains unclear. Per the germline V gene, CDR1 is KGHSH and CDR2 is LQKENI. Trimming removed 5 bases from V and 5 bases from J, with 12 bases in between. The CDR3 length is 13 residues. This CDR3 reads CASSSPSRTEAFF. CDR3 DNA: TGTGCCAGCTCATCCCCATCGCGGACTGAAGCTTTCTTT.

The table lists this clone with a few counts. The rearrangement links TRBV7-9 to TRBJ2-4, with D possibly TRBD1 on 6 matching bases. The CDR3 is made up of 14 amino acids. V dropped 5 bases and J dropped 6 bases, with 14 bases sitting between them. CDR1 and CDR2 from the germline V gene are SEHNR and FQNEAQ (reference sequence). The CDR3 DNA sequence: TGTGCCAGCAGCGTAGGGGACACCCTAAACATTCAGTACTTC. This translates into CASSVGDTLNIQYF.